This record looks at one TCR beta chain sequence and its context. One entry per CDR3 protein results from TCRdb running MiXCR on the RT-PCR reads. Among hundreds of thousands of distinct CDR3 sequences listed, about 18% were seen once. The data derive from a study of response to subunit inactivated influenza vaccine. Trimming left V 6 bases short and J 6 bases short, with 11 bases between. Per germline, CDR1 MDHEN and CDR2 SYDVKM. This CDR3 is built from 12 residues. V usage is TRBV28 and J usage is TRBJ1-1, with a tentative D call TRBD1 (5 bases). Sequencing used PBMCs from blood, obtained roughly 5 days after vaccination. The receptor was isolated from a man aged 50-60 years who received an inactivated influenza vaccine. The CDR3 sequence is CASSPTVAEAFF. The CDR3 nucleotides read TGTGCCAGCAGCCCGACAGTCGCTGAAGCTTTCTTT.